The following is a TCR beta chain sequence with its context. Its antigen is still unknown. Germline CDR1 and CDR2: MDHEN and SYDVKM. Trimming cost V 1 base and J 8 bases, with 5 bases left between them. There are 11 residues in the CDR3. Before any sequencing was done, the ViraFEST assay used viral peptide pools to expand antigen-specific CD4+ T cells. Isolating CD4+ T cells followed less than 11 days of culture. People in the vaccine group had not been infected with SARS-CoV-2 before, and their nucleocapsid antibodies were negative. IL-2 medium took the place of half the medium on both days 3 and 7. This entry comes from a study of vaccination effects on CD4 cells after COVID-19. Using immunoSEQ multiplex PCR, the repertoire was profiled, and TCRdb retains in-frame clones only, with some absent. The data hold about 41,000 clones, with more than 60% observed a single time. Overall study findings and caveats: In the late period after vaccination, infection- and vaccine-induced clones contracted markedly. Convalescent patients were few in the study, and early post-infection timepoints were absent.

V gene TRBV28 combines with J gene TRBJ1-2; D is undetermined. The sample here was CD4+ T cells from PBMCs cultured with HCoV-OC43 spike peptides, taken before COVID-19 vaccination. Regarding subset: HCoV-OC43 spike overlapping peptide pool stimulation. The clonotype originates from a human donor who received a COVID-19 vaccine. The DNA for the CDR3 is TGTGCCAGCAGTTTATCGGCGGGCTACACCTTC. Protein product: CASSLSAGYTF.